The T cell receptor beta chain described here comes from a study of cytomegalovirus exposure and HLA in healthy donors. PCR employed 60 Vbeta and 13 Jbeta primers. Repertoires were generated with immunoSEQ multiplex PCR, while TCRdb's copy carries only in-frame clones and drops some. Of 90,000 to 150,000 clones listed, around 77% are singletons. CDR1 and CDR2 (germline): SGHRS, YFSETQ. This CDR3 is built from 13 residues. Trimming stripped 4 bases from V and 10 bases from J, with 17 bases between. The genes are TRBV5-1 and TRBJ1-1, with D possibly TRBD1 on 6 matching bases. This receptor was obtained from a human donor in good health. The sample was PBMCs. The CDR3: CASSDGQPLSAFF. The CDR3 bases are TGCGCCAGCAGCGACGGACAGCCCCTTTCAGCTTTCTTT.